This record looks at one T cell receptor (beta chain) sequence and its context. This CDR3 spans 11 amino acids. CDR1 is MGHDK and CDR2 is SYGVNS in the germline V gene. Deletions cut 6 bases from V and 12 bases from J, with 14 bases between. This record comes from a study of CD8+CD57+ T cells in acquired aplastic anemia. The template used for profiling TCR beta VDJ and CDR3 was genomic DNA. TCRdb re-called the reads with MiXCR, one entry per CDR3 protein. Of approximately 170,000 distinct CDR3 sequences in the sample, less than 60% were seen once. Individuals selected for sequencing had exhibited CD8+CD57+ cell expansion on flow cytometry.

The V call is TRBV25-1, the J call TRBJ1-2, with D uncertain. The source is a human donor with aplastic anemia. What was sequenced was sorted CD4+, CD8+, or CD8+CD57+ T cells (not recorded which) from PBMCs. In nucleotides, the CDR3 is TGTGCCAGCAGCCTCGTCTCTGGAAACACCTTC. Encoded protein: CASSLVSGNTF.